The rows below give T cell receptor beta chains drawn from one sample of a study of blood T cell repertoires in COVID-19. Data came from immunoSEQ multiplex PCR; TCRdb stores just in-frame clones and leaves some out. The sample holds roughly 280,000 clones, less than 90% seen once. The sample taken for sequencing was peripheral blood. Receptors originate from a man under 40 with active or convalescent COVID-19. The CDR3 runs from the conserved cysteine through the conserved F or W. The order of the fields is V gene, J gene, D gene, CDR3 protein. The D gene is left open where the match is weak.

v_call: TRBV9; j_call: TRBJ1-5; d_call: -; cdr3_aa: CASSAGVHNQPQHF
v_call: TRBV6-5; j_call: TRBJ2-3; d_call: TRBD2; cdr3_aa: CASRGLAGSTDTQYF
v_call: TRBV30; j_call: TRBJ1-2; d_call: TRBD1; cdr3_aa: CAWTSDRALGYGYTF
v_call: TRBV7-9; j_call: TRBJ2-4; d_call: TRBD2; cdr3_aa: CASSSRGSDIQYF
v_call: TRBV30; j_call: TRBJ1-4; d_call: -; cdr3_aa: CAWGEGLINEKLFF
v_call: TRBV11-2; j_call: TRBJ1-3; d_call: -; cdr3_aa: CASSLGQESGNTIYF
v_call: TRBV7-6; j_call: TRBJ1-2; d_call: -; cdr3_aa: CASSLADFAVF
v_call: TRBV19; j_call: TRBJ2-1; d_call: -; cdr3_aa: CASSQGSYNEQFF
v_call: TRBV7-9; j_call: TRBJ2-1; d_call: -; cdr3_aa: CASSLFAGASYNEQFF
v_call: TRBV6-5; j_call: TRBJ2-7; d_call: TRBD1; cdr3_aa: CASSYGTGVIYEQYF
v_call: TRBV18; j_call: TRBJ2-2; d_call: -; cdr3_aa: CASSPSNSGAGELFF
v_call: TRBV15; j_call: TRBJ2-7; d_call: TRBD1; cdr3_aa: CATSRVPDRGGTYEQYF
v_call: TRBV5-1; j_call: TRBJ1-6; d_call: -; cdr3_aa: CASSLEGPGGNSPLHF
v_call: TRBV6-2/TRBV6-3; j_call: TRBJ1-2; d_call: TRBD1; cdr3_aa: CASSYGTGLYGYTF
v_call: TRBV5-6; j_call: TRBJ1-2; d_call: TRBD1; cdr3_aa: CASSSGTDANYGYTF
v_call: TRBV3-1/TRBV3-2; j_call: TRBJ2-3; d_call: -; cdr3_aa: CASCPAGTGTDTQYF
v_call: TRBV7-9; j_call: TRBJ2-5; d_call: -; cdr3_aa: CASSLNSGRETQYF